Sequencing of this T cell receptor (beta chain) was carried out in a study of identical twins. TCRdb called the 5' RACE reads again in MiXCR, with one record for every CDR3 protein. The sample includes approximately 210,000 distinct CDR3 sequences, 15% seen only once; the top ten take about 38%. The CDR3 is 18 amino acids. CDR1 SGHDT and CDR2 YYEEEE come from the germline V gene. With V trimmed by 0 bases and J by 1 base, 4 bases remained unmatched. The sample was also linked to a second study, of T cells expressing NK-cell markers. This second report adds: TCR beta repertoires came from sorted CD3+CD56+NKG2C+, CD3+CD56+NKG2C- and CD3+CD56-NKG2C+ T cells. Eight donors were sequenced, of whom seven were HCMV-seropositive, while the remaining one was HCMV-seronegative.

The V gene is TRBV5-6, the J gene TRBJ2-3, with TRBD2 identical over 14 bases. The receptor was isolated from a woman aged 18-29 years in good health. Sequencing was performed on CD8+ T cells sorted from blood. This chain's CDR3 is CASSLAGLAGVGTDTQYF. For the CDR3, the DNA is TGTGCCAGCAGCTTGGCGGGACTAGCGGGAGTAGGCACAGATACGCAGTATTTT.